A single sample gave rise to the 15 T cell receptor beta chains below, sequenced in a study of OX40 agonist ivuxolimab in advanced cancers. Assay: immunoSEQ multiplex PCR; the TCRdb copy retains only in-frame clones and omits some. The sample lists around 18,000 clones, 85% to 90% seen once, with roughly 34% in the top ten. The specimen was CD4+ or CD8+ T cells sorted from blood, collected in a trial of the OX40 agonist ivuxolimab. The origin of the receptors is an adult with an advanced solid tumor such as melanoma, head and neck, liver or kidney cancer.

This sequence joins TRBV7-9 and TRBJ2-2, with 14 bases that match TRBD2. Germline-derived CDR1 and CDR2 are SEHNR and FQNEAQ (reference sequence). The CDR3 sequence is 18 residues long. Trimming cost V 4 bases and J 3 bases; bases outside gene matches: 7. The CDR3 DNA follows: TGTGCCAGCAGCTCGGGACTAGCGGGAGATCTTTACACCGGGGAGCTGTTTTTT. Translation gives CASSSGLAGDLYTGELFF.

This clone was seen only once. V and J are TRBV28 and TRBJ2-4; TRBD1 might be the D (5 bases). This CDR3 is built from 13 residues. Trimming removed 2 bases from V and 7 bases from J, with 9 bases in between. Germline loops: CDR1 MDHEN, CDR2 SYDVKM. The CDR3 loop is CASSLRGWNIQYF. DNA of the CDR3: TGTGCCAGCAGTTTAAGGGGATGGAACATTCAGTACTTC.

The rearrangement joins TRBV28 to TRBJ2-7, with TRBD1 identical over 9 bases. The CDR3 length is 14 residues. The ends lost 6 bases at V and 4 bases at J; junction bases unmatched: 7. Germline values: CDR1 MDHEN, CDR2 SYDVKM. For the CDR3, the DNA is TGTGCCAGCAGCACAACCGGGACAGGGTACGAGCAGTACTTC. It specifies CASSTTGTGYEQYF.

This sequence joins TRBV9 and TRBJ2-1, with D possibly TRBD2 on 6 matching bases. Germline CDR1 and CDR2: SGDLS and YYNGEE. V was pared by 0 bases and J by 5 bases, with 9 bases between. This CDR3 has 14 amino acids. The CDR3 region is CASSVAGRDNEQFF. In DNA form, the CDR3 reads TGTGCCAGCAGCGTAGCCGGGAGAGACAATGAGCAGTTCTTC.

The table lists this clone with a count of one. The chain uses TRBV28 and TRBJ2-5; D gene unclear. This CDR3 region has 13 residues. The germline V gene has CDR1 MDHEN and CDR2 SYDVKM. V lost 2 bases, J lost 5 bases, and 9 bases lay in between. For the CDR3, the DNA is TGTGCCAGCAGTTTACGAAACTTGGAGACCCAGTACTTC. As protein: CASSLRNLETQYF.

The chain links TRBV10-3 to TRBJ1-2; 9 nucleotides match TRBD1. Unmatched junction bases numbered 8, after V lost 3 bases and J lost 0 bases. From germline, CDR1 is ENHRY and CDR2 SYGVKD. This CDR3 spans 17 amino acids. In DNA form, the CDR3 reads TGTGCCATCAGTGACCCGGGACAGGGAGTAACTAACTATGGCTACACCTTC. Translation gives CAISDPGQGVTNYGYTF.

The rearrangement uses TRBV11-2 and TRBJ1-4; perhaps TRBD1 as D (6 bases). Trimming removed 4 bases at V and 5 bases at J, with 23 bases between. CDR3 length: 18 residues. CDR1 is SGHAT, CDR2 FQNNGV, per germline. The chain's CDR3 is CASSSNRAGGGENEKLFF. CDR3 nucleotides: TGTGCCAGCAGCTCCAACAGGGCTGGTGGTGGGGAAAATGAAAAACTGTTTTTT. The complete variable domain, with remaining parts taken from reference TRBV11-2 and TRBJ1-4, reads EAGVAQSPRYKIIEKRQSVAFWCNPISGHATLYWYQQILGQGPKLLIQFQNNGVVDDSQLPKDRFSAERLKGVDSTLKIQPAKLEDSAVYLCASSSNRAGGGENEKLFFGSGTQLSVL.

This chain joins TRBV2 and TRBJ1-5, with a tentative D call TRBD1 (6 bases). CDR1 and CDR2 from the germline V gene are SNHLY and FYNNEI. V was clipped by 4 bases and J by 3 bases, with 10 bases between them. This CDR3 region has 14 residues. This chain's CDR3 is CASSGLGANQPQHF. In DNA, the CDR3 is TGTGCCAGCAGTGGACTGGGGGCCAATCAGCCCCAGCATTTT.

The chain has TRBV28 and TRBJ1-1; 7 nucleotides align to TRBD1. Germline V gene sequence: CDR1 MDHEN, CDR2 SYDVKM. The CDR3 totals 14 residues. V dropped 1 base and J dropped 5; count of bases not matched to a gene: 4. CDR3 DNA: TGTGCCAGCAGTTTATTACAGGGGAGGACTGAAGCTTTCTTT. Its protein is CASSLLQGRTEAFF.

The rearrangement joins TRBV7-9 to TRBJ2-1, with a tentative D call TRBD2 (6 bases). V lost 3 bases and J lost 3, with 12 bases in between. The CDR3 spans 15 residues. Germline V gene lookup returns CDR1 SEHNR and CDR2 FQNEAQ (reference sequence). CDR3 bases: TGTGCCAGCAGCTTCTCCTCGGGAGACTACAATGAGCAGTTCTTC. This gives the protein CASSFSSGDYNEQFF.

This clone ranks as medium-sized. An end of the junction does not agree with germline; a read error may underlie this. The chain employs TRBV7-9 and TRBJ2-2, with 13 bases lining up with TRBD2. Germline V CDR1 and CDR2: SEHNR, FQNEAQ (reference sequence). The CDR3 is made up of 18 amino acids. In nucleotides, the CDR3 is TGTGCCAGCAGATTAGGACTAGCGGGAGCCTGGAACACCGGGGAGCTGTTTTTT. Its protein is CASRLGLAGAWNTGELFF.

V is TRBV10-1 and J is TRBJ2-5, with D unclear. The CDR3 loop spans 15 amino acids. Trimming stripped 1 base from V and 5 bases from J, with 14 bases between. From germline, CDR1 is WNHNN and CDR2 SYGVQD (reference sequence). CDR3 DNA sequence: TGCGCCAGCAGTGAGTATTGCTTTCAAGTGGAGACCCAGTACTTC. Encoded protein: CASSEYCFQVETQYF.

The chain joins TRBV4-2 to TRBJ1-4; no clear D gene. CDR3 size: 14 residues. CDR1 is LGHNA, CDR2 YNFKEQ, per germline. V lost 4 bases and J 4 bases, leaving 10 bases between the germline ends. The CDR3 sequence is CASSRAADNEKLFF. The DNA of the CDR3 is TGTGCCAGCAGCCGGGCCGCAGATAATGAAAAACTGTTTTTT.

This clone came up once. This chain joins TRBV11-2 and TRBJ1-1; D is unresolved. Germline loops: CDR1 SGHAT, CDR2 FQNNGV. Trimming removed 5 bases at V and 1 base at J, with 11 bases between. This CDR3 has 14 residues. Here the CDR3 DNA reads TGTGCCAGCAGCCCCACCGGCGCGAACACTGAAGCTTTCTTT. Encoded protein: CASSPTGANTEAFF.

This rearrangement joins TRBV5-4 to TRBJ2-1; D uncertain. Trimming stripped 0 bases from V and 5 bases from J, with 0 bases between. Germline V gene data show CDR1 as SGHNT and CDR2 as YYREEE (reference sequence). There are 11 residues in the CDR3. The chain's CDR3 is CASSLDNEQFF. The CDR3 coding sequence is TGTGCCAGCAGCTTGGACAATGAGCAGTTCTTC.